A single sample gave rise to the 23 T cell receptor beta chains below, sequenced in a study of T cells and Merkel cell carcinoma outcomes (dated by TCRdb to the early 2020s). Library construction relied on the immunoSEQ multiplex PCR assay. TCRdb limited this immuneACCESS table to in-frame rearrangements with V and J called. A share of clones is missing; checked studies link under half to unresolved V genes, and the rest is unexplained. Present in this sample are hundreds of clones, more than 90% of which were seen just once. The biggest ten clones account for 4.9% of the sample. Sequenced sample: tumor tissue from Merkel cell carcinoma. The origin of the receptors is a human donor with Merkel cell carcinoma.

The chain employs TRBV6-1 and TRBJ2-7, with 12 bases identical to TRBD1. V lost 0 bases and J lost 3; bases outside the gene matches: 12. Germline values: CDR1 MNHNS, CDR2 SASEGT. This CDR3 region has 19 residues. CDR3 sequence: CASSEALGTGGNLDYEQYF. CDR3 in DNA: TGTGCCAGCAGTGAAGCGCTAGGGACAGGGGGCAATTTAGACTACGAGCAGTACTTC.

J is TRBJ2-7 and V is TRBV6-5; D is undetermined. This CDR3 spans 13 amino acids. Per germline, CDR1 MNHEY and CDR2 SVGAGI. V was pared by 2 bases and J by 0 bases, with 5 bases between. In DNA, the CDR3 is TGTGCCAGCAGTTACGGGCCCTCCTACGAGCAGTACTTC. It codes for CASSYGPSYEQYF.

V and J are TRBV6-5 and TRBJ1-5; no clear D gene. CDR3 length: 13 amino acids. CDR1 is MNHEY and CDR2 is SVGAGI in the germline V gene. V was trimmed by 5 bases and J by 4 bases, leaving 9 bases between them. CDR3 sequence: CASSAQQNQPQHF. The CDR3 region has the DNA TGTGCCAGCAGTGCACAGCAAAATCAGCCCCAGCATTTT.

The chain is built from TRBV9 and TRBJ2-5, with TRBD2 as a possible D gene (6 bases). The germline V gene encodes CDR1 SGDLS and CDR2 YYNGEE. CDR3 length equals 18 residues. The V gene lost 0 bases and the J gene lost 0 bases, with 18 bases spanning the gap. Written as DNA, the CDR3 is TGTGCCAGCAGCGTAGGATTCTGGGGTAGCGGACACCAAGAGACCCAGTACTTC. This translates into CASSVGFWGSGHQETQYF. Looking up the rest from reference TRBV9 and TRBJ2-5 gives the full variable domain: DSGVTQTPKHLITATGQRVTLRCSPRSGDLSVYWYQQSLDQGLQFLIQYYNGEERAKGNILERFSAQQFPDLHSELNLSSLELGDSALYFCASSVGFWGSGHQETQYFGPGTRLLVL.

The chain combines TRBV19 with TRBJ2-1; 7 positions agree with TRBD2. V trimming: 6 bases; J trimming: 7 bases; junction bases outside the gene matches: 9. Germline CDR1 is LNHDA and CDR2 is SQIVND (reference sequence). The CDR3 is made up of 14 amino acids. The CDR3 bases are TGTGCCAGTAGAGAAGGGAGGGGTTTGAATGAGCAGTTCTTC. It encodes CASREGRGLNEQFF. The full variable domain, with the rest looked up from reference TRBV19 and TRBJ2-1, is DGGITQSPKYLFRKEGQNVTLSCEQNLNHDAMYWYRQDPGQGLRLIYYSQIVNDFQKGDIAEGYSVSREKKESFPLTVTSAQKNPTAFYLCASREGRGLNEQFFGPGTRLTVL.

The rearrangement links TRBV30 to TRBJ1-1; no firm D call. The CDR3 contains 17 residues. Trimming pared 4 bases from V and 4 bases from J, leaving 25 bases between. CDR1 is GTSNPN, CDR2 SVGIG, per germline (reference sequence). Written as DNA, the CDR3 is TGTGCCTGGACCCTCGCAGTCGCAATACCTGTGGGCACTGAAGCTTTCTTT. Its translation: CAWTLAVAIPVGTEAFF.

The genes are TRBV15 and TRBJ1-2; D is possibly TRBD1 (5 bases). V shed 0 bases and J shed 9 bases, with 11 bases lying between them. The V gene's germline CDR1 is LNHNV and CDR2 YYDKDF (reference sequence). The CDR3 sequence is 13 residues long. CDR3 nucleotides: TGTGCCACCAGCAGAGATTCGGAGGGACGCTACACCTTC. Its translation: CATSRDSEGRYTF.

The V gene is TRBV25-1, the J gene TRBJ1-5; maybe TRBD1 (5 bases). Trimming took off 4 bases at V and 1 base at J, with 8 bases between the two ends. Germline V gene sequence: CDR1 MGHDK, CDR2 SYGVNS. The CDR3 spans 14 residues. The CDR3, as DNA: TGTGCCAGCAGTGGTAGACAGAGCAATCAGCCCCAGCATTTT. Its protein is CASSGRQSNQPQHF.

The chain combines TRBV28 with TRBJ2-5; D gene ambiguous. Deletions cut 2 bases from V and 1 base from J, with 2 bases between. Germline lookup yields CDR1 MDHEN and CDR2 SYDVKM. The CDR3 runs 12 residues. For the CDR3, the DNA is TGTGCCAGCAGTTTACCCCAAGAGACCCAGTACTTC. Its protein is CASSLPQETQYF.

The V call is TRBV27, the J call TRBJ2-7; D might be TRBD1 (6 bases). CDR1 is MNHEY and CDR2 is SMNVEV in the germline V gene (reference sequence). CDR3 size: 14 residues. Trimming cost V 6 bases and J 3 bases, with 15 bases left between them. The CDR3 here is CASSFDRTLYEQYF. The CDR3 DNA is TGTGCCAGCAGCTTCGACAGGACCCTCTACGAGCAGTACTTC.

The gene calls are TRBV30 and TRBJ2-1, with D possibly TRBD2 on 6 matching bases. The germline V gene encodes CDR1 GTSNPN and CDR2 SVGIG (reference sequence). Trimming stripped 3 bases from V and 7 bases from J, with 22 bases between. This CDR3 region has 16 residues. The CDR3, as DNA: TGTGCCTGGAGGTCCCTGAGGACTATCTATTCGAATGAGCAGTTCTTC. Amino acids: CAWRSLRTIYSNEQFF.

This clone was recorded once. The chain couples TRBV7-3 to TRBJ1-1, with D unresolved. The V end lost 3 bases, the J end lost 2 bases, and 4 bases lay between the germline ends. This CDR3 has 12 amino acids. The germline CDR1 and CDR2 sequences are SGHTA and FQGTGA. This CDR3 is CASSFGNTEAFF. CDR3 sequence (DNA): TGTGCCAGCAGCTTCGGAAACACTGAAGCTTTCTTT.

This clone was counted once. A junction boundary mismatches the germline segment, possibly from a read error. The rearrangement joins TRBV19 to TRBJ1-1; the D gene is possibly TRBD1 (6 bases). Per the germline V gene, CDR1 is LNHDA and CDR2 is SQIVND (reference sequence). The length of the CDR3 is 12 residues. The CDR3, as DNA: TGTGCCAGTAGTTTCTCCGGGACACAGCCCGACTTT. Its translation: CASSFSGTQPDF.

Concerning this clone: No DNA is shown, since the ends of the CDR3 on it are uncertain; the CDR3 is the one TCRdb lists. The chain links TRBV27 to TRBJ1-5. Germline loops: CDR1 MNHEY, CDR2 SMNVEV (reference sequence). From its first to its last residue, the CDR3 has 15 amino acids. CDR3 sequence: CASSFGAGPNQPQHF.

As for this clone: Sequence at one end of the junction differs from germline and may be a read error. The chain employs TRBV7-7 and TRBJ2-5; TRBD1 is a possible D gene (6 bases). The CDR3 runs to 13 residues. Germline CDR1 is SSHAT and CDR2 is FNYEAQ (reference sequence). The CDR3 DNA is TGTGCTAGCAGCTTCGGGCAGGGGGAGACCCAGTACTTC. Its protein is CASSFGQGETQYF. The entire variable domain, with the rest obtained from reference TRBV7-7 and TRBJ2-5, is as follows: GAGVSQSPRYKVTKRGQDVTLRCDPISSHATLYWYQQALGQGPEFLTYFNYEAQPDKSGLPSDRFSAERPEGSISTLTIQRTEQRDSAMYRCASSFGQGETQYFGPGTRLLVL.

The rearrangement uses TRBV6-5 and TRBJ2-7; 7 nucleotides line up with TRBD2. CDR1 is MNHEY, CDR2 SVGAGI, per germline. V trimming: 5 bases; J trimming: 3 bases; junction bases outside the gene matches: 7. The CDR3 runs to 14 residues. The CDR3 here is CASSTAGVGYEQYF. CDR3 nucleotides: TGTGCCAGCAGTACGGCGGGAGTGGGCTACGAGCAGTACTTC.

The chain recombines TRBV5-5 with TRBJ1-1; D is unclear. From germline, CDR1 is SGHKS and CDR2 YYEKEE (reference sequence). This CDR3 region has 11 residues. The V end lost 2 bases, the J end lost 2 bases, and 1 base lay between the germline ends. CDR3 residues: CASSFNTEAFF. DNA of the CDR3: TGTGCCAGCAGCTTCAACACTGAAGCTTTCTTT.

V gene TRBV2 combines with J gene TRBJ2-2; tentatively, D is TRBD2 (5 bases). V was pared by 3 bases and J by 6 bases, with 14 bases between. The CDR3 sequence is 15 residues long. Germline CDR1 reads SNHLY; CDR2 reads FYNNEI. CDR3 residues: CASSDTGILPGELFF. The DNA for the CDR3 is TGTGCCAGCAGTGATACCGGGATATTGCCCGGGGAGCTGTTTTTT.

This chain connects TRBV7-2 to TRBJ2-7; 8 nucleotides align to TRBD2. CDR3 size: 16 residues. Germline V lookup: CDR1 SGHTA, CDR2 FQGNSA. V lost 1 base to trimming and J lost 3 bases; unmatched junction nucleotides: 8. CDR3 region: CASSLVGAGAHYEQYF. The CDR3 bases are TGTGCCAGCAGCTTAGTTGGAGCGGGAGCCCACTACGAGCAGTACTTC.

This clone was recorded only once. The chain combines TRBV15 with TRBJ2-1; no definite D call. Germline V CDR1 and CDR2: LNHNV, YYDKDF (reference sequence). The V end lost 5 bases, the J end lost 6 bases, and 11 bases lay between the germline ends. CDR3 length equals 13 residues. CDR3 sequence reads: CATSGDLTNEQFF. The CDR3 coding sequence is TGTGCCACCAGCGGTGACTTAACCAATGAGCAGTTCTTC.

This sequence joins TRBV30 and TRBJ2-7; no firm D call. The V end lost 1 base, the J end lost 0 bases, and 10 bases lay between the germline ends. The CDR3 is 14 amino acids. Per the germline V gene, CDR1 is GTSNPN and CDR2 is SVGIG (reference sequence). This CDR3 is CAWSGSASSYEQYF. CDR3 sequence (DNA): TGTGCCTGGAGTGGTTCGGCCAGCTCCTACGAGCAGTACTTC.

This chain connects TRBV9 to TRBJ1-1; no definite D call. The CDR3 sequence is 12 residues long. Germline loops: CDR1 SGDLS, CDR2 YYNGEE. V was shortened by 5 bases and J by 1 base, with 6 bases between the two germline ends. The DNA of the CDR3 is TGTGCCAGCAGTAGGCAGAACACTGAAGCTTTCTTT. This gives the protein CASSRQNTEAFF.

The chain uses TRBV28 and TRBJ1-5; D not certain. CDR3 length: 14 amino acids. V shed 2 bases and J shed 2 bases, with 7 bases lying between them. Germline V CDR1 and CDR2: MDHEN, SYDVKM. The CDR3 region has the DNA TGTGCCAGCAGTTTACCGCTAGGCAATCAGCCCCAGCATTTT. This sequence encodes CASSLPLGNQPQHF.